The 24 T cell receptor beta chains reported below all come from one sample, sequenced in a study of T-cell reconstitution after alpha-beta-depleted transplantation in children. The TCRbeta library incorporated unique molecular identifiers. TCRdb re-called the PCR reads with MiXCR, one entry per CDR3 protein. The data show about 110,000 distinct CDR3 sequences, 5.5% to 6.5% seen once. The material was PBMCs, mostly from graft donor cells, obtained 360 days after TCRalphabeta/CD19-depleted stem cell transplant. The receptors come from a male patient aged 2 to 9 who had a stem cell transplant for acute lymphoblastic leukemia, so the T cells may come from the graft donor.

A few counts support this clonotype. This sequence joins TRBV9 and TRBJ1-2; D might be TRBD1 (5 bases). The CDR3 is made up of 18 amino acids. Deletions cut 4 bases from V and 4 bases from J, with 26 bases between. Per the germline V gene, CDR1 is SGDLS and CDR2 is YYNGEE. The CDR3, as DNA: TGTGCCAGCAGCTTTCCAGGGTTGGCAACAACTGGCTTCTATGGCTACACCTTC. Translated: CASSFPGLATTGFYGYTF.

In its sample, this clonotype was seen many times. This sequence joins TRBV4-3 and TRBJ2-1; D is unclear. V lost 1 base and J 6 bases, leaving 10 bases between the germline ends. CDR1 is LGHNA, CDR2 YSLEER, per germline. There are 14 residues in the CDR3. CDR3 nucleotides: TGCGCCAGCAGCCAAGGGATGGCCTTCAATGAGCAGTTCTTC. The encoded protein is CASSQGMAFNEQFF.

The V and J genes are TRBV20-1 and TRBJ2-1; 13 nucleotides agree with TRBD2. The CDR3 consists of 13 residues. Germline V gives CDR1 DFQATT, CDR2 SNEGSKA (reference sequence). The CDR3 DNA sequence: TGCTGCGCGGGAGGACTAGCGGGGGATGAGCAGTTCTTC. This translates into CCAGGLAGDEQFF.

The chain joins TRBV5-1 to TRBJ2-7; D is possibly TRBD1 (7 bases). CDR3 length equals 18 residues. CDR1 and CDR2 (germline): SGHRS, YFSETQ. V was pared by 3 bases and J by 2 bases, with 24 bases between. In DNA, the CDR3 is TGCGCCAGCAGCTATAGAGGGGGACAGCGGGCCTCGGCCTACGAGCAGTACTTC. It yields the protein CASSYRGGQRASAYEQYF. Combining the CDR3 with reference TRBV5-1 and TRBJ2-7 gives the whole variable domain KAGVTQTPRYLIKTRGQQVTLSCSPISGHRSVSWYQQTPGQGLQFLFEYFSETQRNKGNFPGRFSGRQFSNSRSEMNVSTLELGDSALYLCASSYRGGQRASAYEQYFGPGTRLTVT.

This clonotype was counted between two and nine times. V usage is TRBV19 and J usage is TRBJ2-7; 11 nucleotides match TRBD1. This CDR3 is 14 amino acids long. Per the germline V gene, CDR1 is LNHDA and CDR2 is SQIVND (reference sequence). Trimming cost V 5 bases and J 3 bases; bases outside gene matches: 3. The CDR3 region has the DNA TGTGCCAGTAGTCCGGGACAGGGGGACTACGAGCAGTACTTC. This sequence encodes CASSPGQGDYEQYF.

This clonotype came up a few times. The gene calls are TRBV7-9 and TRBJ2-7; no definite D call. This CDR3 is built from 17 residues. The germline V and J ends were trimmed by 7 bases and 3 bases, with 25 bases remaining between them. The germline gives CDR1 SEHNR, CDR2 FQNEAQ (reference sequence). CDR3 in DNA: TGTGCCAGCAACCGTCCGGGCAAACCAGGAGAAAACTACGAGCAGTACTTC. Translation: CASNRPGKPGENYEQYF.

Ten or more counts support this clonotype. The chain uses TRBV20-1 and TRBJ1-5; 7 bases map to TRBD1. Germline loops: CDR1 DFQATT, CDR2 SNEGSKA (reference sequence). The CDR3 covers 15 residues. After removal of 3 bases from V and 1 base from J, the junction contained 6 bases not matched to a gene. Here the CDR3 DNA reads TGCAGTGCTAGGATTTCGGGACAGAGCAATCAGCCCCAGCATTTT. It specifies CSARISGQSNQPQHF.

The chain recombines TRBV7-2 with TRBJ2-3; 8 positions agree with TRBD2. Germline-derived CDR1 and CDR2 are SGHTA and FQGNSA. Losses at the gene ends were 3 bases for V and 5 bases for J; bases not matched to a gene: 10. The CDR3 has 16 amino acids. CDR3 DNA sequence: TGTGCCAGCAGCTTTATGCCGGGAGGGCCTGGAGATACGCAGTATTTT. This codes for CASSFMPGGPGDTQYF.

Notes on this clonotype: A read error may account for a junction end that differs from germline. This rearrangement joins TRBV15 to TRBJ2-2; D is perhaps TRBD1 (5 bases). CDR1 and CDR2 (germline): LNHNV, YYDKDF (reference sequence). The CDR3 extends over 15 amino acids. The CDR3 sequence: CASSRDRGFTGELFF. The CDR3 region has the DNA TGTGCCTCCAGCAGAGATAGGGGATTCACCGGGGAGCTGTTTTTT.

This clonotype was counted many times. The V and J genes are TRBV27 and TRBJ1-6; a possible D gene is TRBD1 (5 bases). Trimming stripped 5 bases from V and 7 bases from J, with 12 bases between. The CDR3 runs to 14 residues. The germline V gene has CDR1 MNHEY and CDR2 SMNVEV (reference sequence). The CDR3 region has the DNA TGTGCCAGCAGTAGGGACTGGCGGAATTCACCCCTCCACTTT. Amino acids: CASSRDWRNSPLHF.

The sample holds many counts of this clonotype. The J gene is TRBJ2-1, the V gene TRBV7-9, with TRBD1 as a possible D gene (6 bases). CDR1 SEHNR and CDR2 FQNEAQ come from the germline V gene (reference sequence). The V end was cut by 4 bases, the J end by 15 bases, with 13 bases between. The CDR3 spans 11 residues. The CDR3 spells CASSSGTLWFF. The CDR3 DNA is TGTGCCAGCAGCTCCGGGACACTTTGGTTCTTC.

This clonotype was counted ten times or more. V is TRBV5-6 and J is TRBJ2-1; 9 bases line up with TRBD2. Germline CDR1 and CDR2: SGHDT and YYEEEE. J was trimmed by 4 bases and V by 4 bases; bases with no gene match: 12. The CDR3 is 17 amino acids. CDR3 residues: CASSPSPAGGVYNEQFF. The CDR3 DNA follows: TGTGCCAGCAGCCCTTCCCCGGCGGGGGGGGTGTACAATGAGCAGTTCTTC.

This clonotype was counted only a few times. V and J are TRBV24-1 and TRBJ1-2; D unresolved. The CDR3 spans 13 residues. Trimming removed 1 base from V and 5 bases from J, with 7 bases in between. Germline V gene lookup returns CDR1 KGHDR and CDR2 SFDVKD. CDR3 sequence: CATSDLPFYGYTF. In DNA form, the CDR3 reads TGTGCCACCAGTGATTTACCCTTTTATGGCTACACCTTC.

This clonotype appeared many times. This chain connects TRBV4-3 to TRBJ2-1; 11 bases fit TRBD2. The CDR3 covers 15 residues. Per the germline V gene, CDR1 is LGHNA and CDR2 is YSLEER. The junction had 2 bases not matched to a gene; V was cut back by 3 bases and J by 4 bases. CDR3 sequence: CASSQTSGAYNEQFF. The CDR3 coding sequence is TGCGCCAGCAGCCAGACTAGCGGGGCGTACAATGAGCAGTTCTTC.

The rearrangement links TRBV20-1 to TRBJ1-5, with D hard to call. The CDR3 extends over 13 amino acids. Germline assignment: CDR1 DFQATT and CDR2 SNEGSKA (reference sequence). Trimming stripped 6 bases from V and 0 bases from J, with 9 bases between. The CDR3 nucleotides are TGCAGTGCCGGGAGTGATAGCAATCAGCCCCAGCATTTT. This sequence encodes CSAGSDSNQPQHF.

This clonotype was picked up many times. The CDR3 spells CASSEGAYEQYF. For the CDR3, the DNA is TGTGCCAGCAGTGAAGGGGCCTACGAGCAGTACTTC. The V call is TRBV2, the J call TRBJ2-7; D call uncertain. CDR3 length equals 12 residues. Germline V gene data show CDR1 as SNHLY and CDR2 as FYNNEI. The germline V and J ends were trimmed by 1 base and 2 bases, with 3 bases remaining between them.

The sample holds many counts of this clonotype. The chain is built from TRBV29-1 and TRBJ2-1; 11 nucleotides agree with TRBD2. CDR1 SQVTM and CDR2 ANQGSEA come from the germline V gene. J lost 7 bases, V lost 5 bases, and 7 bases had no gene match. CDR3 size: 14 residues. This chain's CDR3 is CSVPSGGSDNEQFF. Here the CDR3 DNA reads TGCAGCGTTCCTAGCGGGGGGTCAGATAATGAGCAGTTCTTC.

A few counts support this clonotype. The CDR3 loop reads CASSLAGRTEAFF. CDR3 bases: TGTGCCAGCAGTTTAGCAGGGAGGACTGAAGCTTTCTTT. This chain joins TRBV27 and TRBJ1-1; D is possibly TRBD1 (5 bases). This CDR3 is 13 amino acids long. Trimming pared 2 bases from V and 5 bases from J, leaving 9 bases between. The germline V gene encodes CDR1 MNHEY and CDR2 SMNVEV (reference sequence).

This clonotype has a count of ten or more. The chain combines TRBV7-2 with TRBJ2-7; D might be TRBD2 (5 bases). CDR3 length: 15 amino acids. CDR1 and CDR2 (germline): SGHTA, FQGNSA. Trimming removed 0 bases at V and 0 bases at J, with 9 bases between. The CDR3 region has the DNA TGTGCCAGCAGCTTAGCGCTGGGAGTCTCCTACGAGCAGTACTTC. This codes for CASSLALGVSYEQYF.

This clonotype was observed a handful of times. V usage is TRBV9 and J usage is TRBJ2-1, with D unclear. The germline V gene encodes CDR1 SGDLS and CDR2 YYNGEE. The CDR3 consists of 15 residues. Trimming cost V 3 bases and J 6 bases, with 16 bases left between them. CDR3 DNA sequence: TGTGCCAGCAGCGCATCCCCTAGTTTGAGCAATGAGCAGTTCTTC. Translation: CASSASPSLSNEQFF.

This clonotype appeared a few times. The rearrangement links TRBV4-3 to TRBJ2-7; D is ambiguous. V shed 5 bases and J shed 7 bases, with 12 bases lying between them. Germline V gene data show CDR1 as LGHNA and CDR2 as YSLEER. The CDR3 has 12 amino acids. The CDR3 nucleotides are TGCGCCAGCAGCTTCGGCCCCGGGGAGCAGTACTTC. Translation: CASSFGPGEQYF.

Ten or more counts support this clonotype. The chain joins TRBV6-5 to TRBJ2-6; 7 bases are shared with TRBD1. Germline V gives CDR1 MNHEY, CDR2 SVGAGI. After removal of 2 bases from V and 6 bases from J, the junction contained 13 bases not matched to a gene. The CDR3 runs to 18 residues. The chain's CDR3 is CASSYPDRITLEANVLTF. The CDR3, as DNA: TGTGCCAGCAGTTACCCGGACAGGATTACTCTGGAGGCCAACGTCCTGACTTTC.

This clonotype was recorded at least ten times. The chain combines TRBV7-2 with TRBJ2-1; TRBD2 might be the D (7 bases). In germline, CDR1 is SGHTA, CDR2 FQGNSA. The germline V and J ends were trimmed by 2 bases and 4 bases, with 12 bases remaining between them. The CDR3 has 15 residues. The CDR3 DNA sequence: TGTGCCAGCAGCTTAACCGGGGGGCCGTACAATGAGCAGTTCTTC. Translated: CASSLTGGPYNEQFF.

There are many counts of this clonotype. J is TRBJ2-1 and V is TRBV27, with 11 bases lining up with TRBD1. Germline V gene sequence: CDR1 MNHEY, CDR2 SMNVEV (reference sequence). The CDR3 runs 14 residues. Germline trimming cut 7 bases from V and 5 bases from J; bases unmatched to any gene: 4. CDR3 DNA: TGTGCCAGCAACGGACAGGGGGCCCACAATGAGCAGTTCTTC. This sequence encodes CASNGQGAHNEQFF.